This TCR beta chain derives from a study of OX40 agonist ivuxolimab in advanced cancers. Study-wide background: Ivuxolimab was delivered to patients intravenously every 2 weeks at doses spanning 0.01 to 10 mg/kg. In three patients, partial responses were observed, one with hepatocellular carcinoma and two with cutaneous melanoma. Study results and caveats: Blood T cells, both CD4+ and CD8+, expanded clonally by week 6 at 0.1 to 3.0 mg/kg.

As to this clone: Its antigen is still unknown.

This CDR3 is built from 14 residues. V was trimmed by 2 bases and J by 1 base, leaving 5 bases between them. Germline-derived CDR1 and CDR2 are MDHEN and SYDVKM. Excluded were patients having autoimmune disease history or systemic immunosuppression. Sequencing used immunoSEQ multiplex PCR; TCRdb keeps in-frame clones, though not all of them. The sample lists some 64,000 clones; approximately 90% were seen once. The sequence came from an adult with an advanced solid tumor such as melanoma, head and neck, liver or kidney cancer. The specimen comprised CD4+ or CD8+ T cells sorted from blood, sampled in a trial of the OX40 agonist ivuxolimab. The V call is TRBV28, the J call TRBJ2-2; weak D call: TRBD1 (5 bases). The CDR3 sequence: CASSLTGNTGELFF. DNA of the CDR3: TGTGCCAGCAGTTTAACAGGGAACACCGGGGAGCTGTTTTTT.